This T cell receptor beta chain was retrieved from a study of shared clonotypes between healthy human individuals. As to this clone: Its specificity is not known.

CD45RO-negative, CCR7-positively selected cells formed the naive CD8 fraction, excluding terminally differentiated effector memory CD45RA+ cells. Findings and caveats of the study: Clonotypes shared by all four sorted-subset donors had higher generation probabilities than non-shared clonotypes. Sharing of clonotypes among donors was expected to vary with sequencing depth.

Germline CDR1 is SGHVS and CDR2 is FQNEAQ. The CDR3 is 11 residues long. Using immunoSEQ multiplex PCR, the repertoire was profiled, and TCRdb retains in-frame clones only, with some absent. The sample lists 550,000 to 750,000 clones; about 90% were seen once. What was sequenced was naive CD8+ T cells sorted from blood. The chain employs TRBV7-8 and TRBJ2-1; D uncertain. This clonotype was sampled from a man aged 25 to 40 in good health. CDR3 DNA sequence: TGTGCTAGACGGGCCTACAATGAGCAGTTCTTC. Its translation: CARRAYNEQFF.